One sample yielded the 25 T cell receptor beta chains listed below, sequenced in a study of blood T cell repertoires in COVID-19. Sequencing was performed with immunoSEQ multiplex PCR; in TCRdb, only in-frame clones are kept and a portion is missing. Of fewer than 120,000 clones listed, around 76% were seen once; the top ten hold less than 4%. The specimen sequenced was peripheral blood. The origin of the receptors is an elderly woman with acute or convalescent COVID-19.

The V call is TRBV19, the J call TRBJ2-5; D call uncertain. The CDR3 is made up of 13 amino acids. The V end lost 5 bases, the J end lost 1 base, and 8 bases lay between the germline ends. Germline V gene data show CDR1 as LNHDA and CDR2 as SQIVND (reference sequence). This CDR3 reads CASSPLPQETQYF. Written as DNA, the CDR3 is TGTGCCAGTAGTCCACTACCCCAAGAGACCCAGTACTTC.

CDR3 DNA: TGTGCCAGCAGCCCCGGACAGGGCGGGGGCTATGGGGGCTACACCTTC. It codes for CASSPGQGGGYGGYTF. The V call is TRBV3-1 (or the pseudogene TRBV3-2), the J call TRBJ1-2; TRBD1 agrees at 8 bases. The CDR3 runs 16 residues. With 4 bases clipped from V and 8 bases from J, the junction kept 15 bases outside the gene matches. Germline assignment: CDR1 LGHDT and CDR2 YNNKEL (reference sequence).

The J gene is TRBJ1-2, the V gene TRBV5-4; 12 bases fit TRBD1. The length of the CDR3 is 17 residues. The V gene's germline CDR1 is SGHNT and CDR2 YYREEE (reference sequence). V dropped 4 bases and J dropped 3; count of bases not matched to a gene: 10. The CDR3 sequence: CASSQSGTGGADYGYTF. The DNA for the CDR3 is TGTGCCAGCAGCCAATCCGGGACAGGGGGCGCTGACTATGGCTACACCTTC. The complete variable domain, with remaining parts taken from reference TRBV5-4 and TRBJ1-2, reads ETGVTQSPTHLIKTRGQQVTLRCSSQSGHNTVSWYQQALGQGPQFIFQYYREEENGRGNFPPRFSGLQFPNYSSELNVNALELDDSALYLCASSQSGTGGADYGYTFGSGTRLTVV.

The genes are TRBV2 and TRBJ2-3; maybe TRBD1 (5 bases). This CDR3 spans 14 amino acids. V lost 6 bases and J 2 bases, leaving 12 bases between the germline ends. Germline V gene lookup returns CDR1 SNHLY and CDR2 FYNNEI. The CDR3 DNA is TGTGCCAGCAGGGGCGACAGTCACACAGATACGCAGTATTTT. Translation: CASRGDSHTDTQYF.

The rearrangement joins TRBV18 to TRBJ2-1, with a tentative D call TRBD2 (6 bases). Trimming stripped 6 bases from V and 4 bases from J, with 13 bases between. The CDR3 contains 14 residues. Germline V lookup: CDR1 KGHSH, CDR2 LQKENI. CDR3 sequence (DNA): TGTGCCAGCTCCCCAGCCGGAGGGTACAATGAGCAGTTCTTC. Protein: CASSPAGGYNEQFF.

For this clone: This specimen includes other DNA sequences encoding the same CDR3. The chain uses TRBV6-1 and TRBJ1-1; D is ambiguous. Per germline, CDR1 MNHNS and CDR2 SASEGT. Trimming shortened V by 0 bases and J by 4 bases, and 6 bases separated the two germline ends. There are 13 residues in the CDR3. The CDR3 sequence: CASSEARGTEAFF. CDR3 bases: TGTGCCAGCAGTGAAGCCCGGGGCACTGAAGCTTTCTTT.

CDR3 residues: CASSVASGQGSSGANVLTF. For the CDR3, the DNA is TGTGCCAGCAGCGTAGCTTCGGGACAGGGTTCCTCTGGGGCCAACGTCCTGACTTTC. The chain is built from TRBV9 and TRBJ2-6; 9 positions agree with TRBD1. The CDR3 covers 19 residues. V shed 0 bases and J 0 bases; nucleotides not matched to a gene: 7. Germline assignment: CDR1 SGDLS and CDR2 YYNGEE.

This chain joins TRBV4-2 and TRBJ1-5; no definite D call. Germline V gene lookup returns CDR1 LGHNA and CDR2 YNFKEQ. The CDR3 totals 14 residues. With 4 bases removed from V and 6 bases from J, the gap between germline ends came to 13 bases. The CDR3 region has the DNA TGTGCCAGCAGCCCGGGGAATACCGGTCAGCCCCAGCATTTT. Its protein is CASSPGNTGQPQHF.

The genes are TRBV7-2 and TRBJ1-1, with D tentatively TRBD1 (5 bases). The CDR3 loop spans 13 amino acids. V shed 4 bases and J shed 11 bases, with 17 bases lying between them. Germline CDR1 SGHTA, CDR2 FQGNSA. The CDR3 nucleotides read TGTGCCAGCAGCTCGAATAGTCAGGGTAGGGCTTTCTTT. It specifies CASSSNSQGRAFF.

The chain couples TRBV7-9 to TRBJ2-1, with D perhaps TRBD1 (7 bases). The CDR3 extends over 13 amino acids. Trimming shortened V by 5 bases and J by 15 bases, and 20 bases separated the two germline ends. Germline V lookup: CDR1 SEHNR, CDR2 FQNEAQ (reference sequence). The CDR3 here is CASSLYDREVGFF. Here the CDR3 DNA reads TGTGCCAGCAGCCTCTATGACAGGGAGGTTGGGTTCTTC. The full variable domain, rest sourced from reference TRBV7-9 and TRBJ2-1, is DTGVSQNPRHKITKRGQNVTFRCDPISEHNRLYWYRQTLGQGPEFLTYFQNEAQLEKSRLLSDRFSAERPKGSFSTLEIQRTEQGDSAMYLCASSLYDREVGFFGPGTRLTVL.

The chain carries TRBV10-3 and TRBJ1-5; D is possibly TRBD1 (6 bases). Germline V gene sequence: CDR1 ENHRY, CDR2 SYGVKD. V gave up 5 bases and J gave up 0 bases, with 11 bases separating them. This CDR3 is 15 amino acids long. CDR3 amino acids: CAISSRGNSNQPQHF. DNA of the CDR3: TGTGCCATCAGTTCGAGGGGGAATAGCAATCAGCCCCAGCATTTT.

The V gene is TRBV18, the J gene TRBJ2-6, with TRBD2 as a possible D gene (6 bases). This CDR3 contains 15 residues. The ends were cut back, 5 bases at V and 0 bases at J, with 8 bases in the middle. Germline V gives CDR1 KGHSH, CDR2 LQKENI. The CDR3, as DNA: TGTGCCAGCTCATCCGGGAGCTCTGGGGCCAACGTCCTGACTTTC. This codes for CASSSGSSGANVLTF.

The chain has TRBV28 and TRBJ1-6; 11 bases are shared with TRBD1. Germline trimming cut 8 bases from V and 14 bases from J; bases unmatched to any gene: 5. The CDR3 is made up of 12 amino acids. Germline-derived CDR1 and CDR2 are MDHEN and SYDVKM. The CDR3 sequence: CASGQGQGALHF. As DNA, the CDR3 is TGTGCCAGCGGACAGGGACAGGGGGCCCTCCACTTT.

The CDR3 DNA reads TGTGCCAGCAGGCCCACAGGGGGCAACCTCTATGGCTACACCTTC. It specifies CASRPTGGNLYGYTF. The rearrangement uses TRBV6-5 and TRBJ1-2; 9 bases fit TRBD1. The CDR3 runs to 15 residues. In germline, CDR1 is MNHEY, CDR2 SVGAGI. The junction had 9 bases not matched to a gene; V was cut back by 6 bases and J by 4 bases.

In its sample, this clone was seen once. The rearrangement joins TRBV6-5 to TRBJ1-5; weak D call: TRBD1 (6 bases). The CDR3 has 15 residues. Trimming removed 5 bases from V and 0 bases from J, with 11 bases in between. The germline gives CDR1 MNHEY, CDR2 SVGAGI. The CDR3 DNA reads TGTGCCAGCAGTAGCGGGACAACTAGCAATCAGCCCCAGCATTTT. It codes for CASSSGTTSNQPQHF.

The CDR3 sequence: CASSPRGGADTDTQYF. As DNA, the CDR3 is TGTGCCAGCAGCCCAAGAGGGGGGGCCGACACAGATACGCAGTATTTT. The J gene is TRBJ2-3, the V gene TRBV4-2; possible D gene TRBD2, 7 bases. CDR3 length equals 16 residues. Per the germline V gene, CDR1 is LGHNA and CDR2 is YNFKEQ. Trimming pared 4 bases from V and 2 bases from J, leaving 16 bases between.

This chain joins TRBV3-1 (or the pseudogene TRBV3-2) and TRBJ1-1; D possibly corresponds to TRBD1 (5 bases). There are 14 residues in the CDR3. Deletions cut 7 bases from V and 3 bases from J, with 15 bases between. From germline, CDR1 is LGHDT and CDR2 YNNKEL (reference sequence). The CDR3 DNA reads TGTGCCAGCAAGCCTCGACAGTGGGACACTGAAGCTTTCTTT. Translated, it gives CASKPRQWDTEAFF.

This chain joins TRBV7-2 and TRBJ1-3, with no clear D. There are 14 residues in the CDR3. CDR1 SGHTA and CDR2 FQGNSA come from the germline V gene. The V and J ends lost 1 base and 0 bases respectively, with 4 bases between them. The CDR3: CASSLGHSGNTIYF. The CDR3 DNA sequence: TGTGCCAGCAGCTTAGGACACTCTGGAAACACCATATATTTT. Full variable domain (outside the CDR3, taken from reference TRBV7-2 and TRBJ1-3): GAGVSQSPSNKVTEKGKDVELRCDPISGHTALYWYRQSLGQGLEFLIYFQGNSAPDKSGLPSDRFSAERTGGSVSTLTIQRTQQEDSAVYLCASSLGHSGNTIYFGEGSWLTVV.

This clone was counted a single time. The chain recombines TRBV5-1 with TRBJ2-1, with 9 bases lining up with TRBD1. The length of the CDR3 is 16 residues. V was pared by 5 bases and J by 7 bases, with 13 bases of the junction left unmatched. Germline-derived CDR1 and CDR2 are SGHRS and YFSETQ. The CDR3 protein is CASSSGATDRGNEQFF. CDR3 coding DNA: TGCGCCAGCAGTTCAGGGGCTACGGACAGGGGAAATGAGCAGTTCTTC.

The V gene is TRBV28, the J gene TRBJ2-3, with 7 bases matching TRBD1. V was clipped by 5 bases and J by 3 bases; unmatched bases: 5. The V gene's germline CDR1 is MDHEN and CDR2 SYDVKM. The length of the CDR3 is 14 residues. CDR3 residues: CASSARGRTDTQYF. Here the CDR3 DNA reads TGTGCCAGCAGTGCGAGGGGGCGAACAGATACGCAGTATTTT.

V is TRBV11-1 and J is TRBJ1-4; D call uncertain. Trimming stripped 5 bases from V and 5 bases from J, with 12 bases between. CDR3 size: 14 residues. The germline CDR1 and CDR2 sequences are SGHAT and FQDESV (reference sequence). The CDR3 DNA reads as TGTGCCAGCAGCCCCGGGGTCGGGAATGAAAAACTGTTTTTT. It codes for CASSPGVGNEKLFF.

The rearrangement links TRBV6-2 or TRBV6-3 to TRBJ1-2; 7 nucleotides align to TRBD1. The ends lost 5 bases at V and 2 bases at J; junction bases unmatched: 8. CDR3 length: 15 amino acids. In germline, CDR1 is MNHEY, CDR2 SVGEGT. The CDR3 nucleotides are TGTGCCAGCAGTGAGGGGGACAGCTCCAACTATGGCTACACCTTC. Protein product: CASSEGDSSNYGYTF.

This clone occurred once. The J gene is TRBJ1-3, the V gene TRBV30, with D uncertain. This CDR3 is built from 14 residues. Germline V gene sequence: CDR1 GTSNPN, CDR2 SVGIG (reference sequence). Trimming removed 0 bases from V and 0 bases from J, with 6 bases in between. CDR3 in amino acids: CAWSVMSSGNTIYF. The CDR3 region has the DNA TGTGCCTGGAGTGTTATGAGCTCTGGAAACACCATATATTTT.

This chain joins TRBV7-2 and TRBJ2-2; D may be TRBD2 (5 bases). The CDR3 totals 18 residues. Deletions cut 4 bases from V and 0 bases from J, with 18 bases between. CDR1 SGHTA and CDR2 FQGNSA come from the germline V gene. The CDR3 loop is CASSSPAGLAANTGELFF. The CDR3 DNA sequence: TGTGCCAGCAGCTCCCCCGCGGGCTTAGCCGCGAACACCGGGGAGCTGTTTTTT. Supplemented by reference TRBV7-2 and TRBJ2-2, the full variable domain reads GAGVSQSPSNKVTEKGKDVELRCDPISGHTALYWYRQSLGQGLEFLIYFQGNSAPDKSGLPSDRFSAERTGGSVSTLTIQRTQQEDSAVYLCASSSPAGLAANTGELFFGEGSRLTVL.

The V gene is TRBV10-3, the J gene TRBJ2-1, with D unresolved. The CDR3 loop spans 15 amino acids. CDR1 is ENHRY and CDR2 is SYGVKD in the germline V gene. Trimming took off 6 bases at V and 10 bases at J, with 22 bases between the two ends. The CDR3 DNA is TGTGCCATCAGGGCCTCGGGTAGCCCCCTTTGGGAGCAGTTCTTC. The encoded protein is CAIRASGSPLWEQFF.